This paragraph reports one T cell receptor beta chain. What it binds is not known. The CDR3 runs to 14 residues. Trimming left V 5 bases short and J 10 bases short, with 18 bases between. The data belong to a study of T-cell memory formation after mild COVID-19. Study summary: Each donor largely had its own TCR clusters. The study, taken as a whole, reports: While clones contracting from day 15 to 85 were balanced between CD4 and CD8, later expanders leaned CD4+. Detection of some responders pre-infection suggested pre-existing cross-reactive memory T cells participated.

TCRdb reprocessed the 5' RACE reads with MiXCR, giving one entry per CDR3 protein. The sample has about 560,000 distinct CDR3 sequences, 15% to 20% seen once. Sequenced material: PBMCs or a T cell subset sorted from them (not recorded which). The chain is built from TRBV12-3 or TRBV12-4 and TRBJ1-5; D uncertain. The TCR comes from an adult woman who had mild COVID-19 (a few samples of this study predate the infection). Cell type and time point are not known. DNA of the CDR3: TGTGCCAGCAGTAAGGAGCGGCTCGAGGATCCCCAGCATTTT. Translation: CASSKERLEDPQHF.